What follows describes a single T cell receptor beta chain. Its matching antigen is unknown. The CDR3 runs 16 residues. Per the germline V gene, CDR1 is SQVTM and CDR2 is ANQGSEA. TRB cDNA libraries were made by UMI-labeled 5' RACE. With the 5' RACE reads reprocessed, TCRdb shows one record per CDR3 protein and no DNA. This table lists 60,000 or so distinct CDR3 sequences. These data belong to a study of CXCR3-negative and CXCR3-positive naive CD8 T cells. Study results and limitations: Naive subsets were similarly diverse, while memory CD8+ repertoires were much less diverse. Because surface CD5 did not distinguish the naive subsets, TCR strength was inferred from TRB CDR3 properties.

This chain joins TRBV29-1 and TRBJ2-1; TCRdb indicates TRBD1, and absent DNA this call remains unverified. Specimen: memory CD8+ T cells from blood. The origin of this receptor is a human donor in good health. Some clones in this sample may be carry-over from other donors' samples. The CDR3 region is CSVRGAGGRSYNEQFF.